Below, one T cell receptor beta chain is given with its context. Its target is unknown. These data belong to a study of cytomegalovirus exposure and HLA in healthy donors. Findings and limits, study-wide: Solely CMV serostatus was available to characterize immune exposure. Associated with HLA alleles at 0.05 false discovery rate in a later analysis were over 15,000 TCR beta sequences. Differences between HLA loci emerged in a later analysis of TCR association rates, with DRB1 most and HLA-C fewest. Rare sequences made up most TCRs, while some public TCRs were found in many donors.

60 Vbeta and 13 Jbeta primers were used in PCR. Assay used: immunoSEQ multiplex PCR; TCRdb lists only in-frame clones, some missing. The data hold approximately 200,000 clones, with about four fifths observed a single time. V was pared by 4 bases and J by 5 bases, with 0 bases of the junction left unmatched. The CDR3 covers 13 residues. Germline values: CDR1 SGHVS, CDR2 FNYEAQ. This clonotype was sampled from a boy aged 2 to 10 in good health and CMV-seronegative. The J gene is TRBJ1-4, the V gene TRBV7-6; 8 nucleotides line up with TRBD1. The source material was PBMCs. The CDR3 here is CASSSGGNEKLFF. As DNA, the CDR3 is TGTGCCAGCAGCTCAGGGGGCAATGAAAAACTGTTTTTT.